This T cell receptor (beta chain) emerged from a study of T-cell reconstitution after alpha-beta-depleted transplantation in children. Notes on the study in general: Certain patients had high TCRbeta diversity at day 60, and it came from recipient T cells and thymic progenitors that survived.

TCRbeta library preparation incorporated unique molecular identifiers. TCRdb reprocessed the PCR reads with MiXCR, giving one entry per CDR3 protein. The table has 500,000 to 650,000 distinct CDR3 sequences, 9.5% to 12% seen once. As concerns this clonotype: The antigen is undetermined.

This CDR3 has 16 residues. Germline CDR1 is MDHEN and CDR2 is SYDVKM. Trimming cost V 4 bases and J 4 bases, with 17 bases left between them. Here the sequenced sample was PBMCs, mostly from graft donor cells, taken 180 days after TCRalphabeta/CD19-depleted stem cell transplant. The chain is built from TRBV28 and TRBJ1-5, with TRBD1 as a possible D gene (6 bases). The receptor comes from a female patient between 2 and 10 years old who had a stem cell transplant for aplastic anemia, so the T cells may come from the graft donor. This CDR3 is CASSSGHSARNQPQHF. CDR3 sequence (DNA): TGTGCCAGCAGTTCGGGACACTCGGCGAGGAATCAGCCCCAGCATTTT.